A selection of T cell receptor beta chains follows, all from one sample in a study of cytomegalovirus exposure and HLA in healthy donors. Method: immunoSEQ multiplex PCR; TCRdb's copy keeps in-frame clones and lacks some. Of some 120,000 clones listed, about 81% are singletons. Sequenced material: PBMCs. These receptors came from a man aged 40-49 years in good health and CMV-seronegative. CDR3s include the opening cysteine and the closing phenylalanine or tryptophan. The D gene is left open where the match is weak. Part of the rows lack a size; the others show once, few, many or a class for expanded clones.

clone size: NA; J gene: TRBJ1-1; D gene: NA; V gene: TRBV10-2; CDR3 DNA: TGCGCCAGTGTGGGGAGGGGACCGAACACTGAAGCTTTCTTT; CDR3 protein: CASVGRGPNTEAFF
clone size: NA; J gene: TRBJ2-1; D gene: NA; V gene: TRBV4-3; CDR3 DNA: TGCGCCAGCAGCCAAGATAGGCTAGCCCTATATGAGCAGTTCTTC; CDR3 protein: CASSQDRLALYEQFF
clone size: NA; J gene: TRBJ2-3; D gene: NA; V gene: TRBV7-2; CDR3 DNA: TGTGTCAGCAGCCACTTCACAGATACGCAGTATTTT; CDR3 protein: CVSSHFTDTQYF
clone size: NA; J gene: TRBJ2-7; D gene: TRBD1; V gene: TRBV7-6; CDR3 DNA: TGTGCCAGCAGTCCAGAAGGGGACAGTTCCTACGAGCAGTACTTC; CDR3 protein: CASSPEGDSSYEQYF
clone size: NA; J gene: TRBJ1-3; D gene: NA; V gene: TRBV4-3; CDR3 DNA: TGCGCCAGCAGCCAAGATTTCGTAGGACTTACCTCTGGAAACACCATATATTTT; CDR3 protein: CASSQDFVGLTSGNTIYF
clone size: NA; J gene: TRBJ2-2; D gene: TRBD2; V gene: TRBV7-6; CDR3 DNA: TGTGCCAGCAGCTTAAGTCGTGGGGGGGATGGCACCGGGGAGCTGTTTTTT; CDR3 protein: CASSLSRGGDGTGELFF
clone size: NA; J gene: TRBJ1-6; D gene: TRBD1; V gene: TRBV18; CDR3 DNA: TGTGCCAGCTCACCAAGGGGGCAGGATAATTCACCCCTCCACTTT; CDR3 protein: CASSPRGQDNSPLHF
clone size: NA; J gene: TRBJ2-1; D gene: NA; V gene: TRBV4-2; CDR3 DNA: TGTGCCAGCAGCCAAGATACTAGCAGCAATGAGCAGTTCTTC; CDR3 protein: CASSQDTSSNEQFF
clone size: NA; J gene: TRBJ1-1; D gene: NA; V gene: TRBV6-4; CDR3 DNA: TGTGCCAGCAGTTACTCGCAGGGAACTGAAGCTTTCTTT; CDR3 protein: CASSYSQGTEAFF
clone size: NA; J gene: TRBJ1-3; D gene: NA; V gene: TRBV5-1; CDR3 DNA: TGCGCCAGCAGCTTGGGGACAGCGGGAAACACCATATATTTT; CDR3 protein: CASSLGTAGNTIYF
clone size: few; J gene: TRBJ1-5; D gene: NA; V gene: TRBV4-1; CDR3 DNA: TGCGCCAGCAGTGAGAGGGGCAATCAGCCCCAGCATTTT; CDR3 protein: CASSERGNQPQHF
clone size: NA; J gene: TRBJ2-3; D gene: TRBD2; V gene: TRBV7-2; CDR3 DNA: TGTGCCAGCAGCTTAGTCCAGCGGGGGGACACAGATACGCAGTATTTT; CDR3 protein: CASSLVQRGDTDTQYF
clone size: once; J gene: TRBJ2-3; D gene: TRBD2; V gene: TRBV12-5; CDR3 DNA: TGTGCTAGTCGCCGGGCGGGAGCAGATACGCAGTATTTT; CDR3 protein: CASRRAGADTQYF
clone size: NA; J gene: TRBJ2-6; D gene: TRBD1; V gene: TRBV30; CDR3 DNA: TGTGCCTGGAGCGAACGCCCCGGGACAGGGGAATCTGGGGCCAACGGCCTGACTTTC; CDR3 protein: CAWSERPGTGESGANGLTF
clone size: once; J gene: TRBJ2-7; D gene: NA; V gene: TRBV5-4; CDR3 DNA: TGTGCCAGCAGCTTGGATTCGCTCGCGGCACAATCCTACGAGCAGTACTTC; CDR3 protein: CASSLDSLAAQSYEQYF
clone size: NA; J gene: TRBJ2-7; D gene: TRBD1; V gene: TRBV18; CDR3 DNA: TGTGCCAGCTCACCAGGGACAGGGCAAACCTACGAGCAGTACTTC; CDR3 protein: CASSPGTGQTYEQYF
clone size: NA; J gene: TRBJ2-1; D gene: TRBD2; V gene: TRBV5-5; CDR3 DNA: TGTGCCAGCAGATGGCTAGCGGGAGTCATGGGTGAGCAGTTCTTC; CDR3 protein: CASRWLAGVMGEQFF
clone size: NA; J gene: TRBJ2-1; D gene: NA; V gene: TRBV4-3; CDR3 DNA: TGCGCCAGCAGCCAAGACCGACTATCCCCCTACAATGAGCAGTTCTTC; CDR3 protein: CASSQDRLSPYNEQFF
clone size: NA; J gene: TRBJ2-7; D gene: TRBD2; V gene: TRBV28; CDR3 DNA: TGTGCCAGCAGTTTACTACTAGCGGGGGGTCGGACATCGTACGAGCAGTACTTC; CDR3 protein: CASSLLLAGGRTSYEQYF
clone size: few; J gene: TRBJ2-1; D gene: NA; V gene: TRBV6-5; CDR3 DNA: TGTGCCAGCAGTTACGAGGAAATGAGCAATGAGCAGTTCTTC; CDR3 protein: CASSYEEMSNEQFF
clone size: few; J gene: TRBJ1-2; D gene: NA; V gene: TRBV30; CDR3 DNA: TGTGCCTGGACCCCCGGGGGGGAGGGTGGCTACACCTTC; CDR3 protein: CAWTPGGEGGYTF
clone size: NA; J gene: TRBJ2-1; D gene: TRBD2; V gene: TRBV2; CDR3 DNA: TGTGCCAGCAGGGAGCAAGGACTAGCGGGAAGGTCCTACAATGAGCAGTTCTTC; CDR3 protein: CASREQGLAGRSYNEQFF
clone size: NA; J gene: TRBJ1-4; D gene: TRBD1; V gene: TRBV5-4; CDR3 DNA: TGTGCCAGCAGCTTGCGGGGACAGGCCAATGAAAAACTGTTTTTT; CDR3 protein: CASSLRGQANEKLFF
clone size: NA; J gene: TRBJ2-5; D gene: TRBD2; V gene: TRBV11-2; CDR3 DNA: TGTGCCAGCAGCTTAGGTCGGGGGGGAAGTTGGGAGACCCAGTACTTC; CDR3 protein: CASSLGRGGSWETQYF
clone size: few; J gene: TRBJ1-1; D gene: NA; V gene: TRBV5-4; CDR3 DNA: TGTGCCAGCAGCGGAACCCGGCCGTGGGGGTTGGGGGGCACTGAAGCTTTCTTT; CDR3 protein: CASSGTRPWGLGGTEAFF
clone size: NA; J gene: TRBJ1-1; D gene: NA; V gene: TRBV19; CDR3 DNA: TGTGCCAGTAGTATCTTGTGGCGACAGCTGAACACTGAAGCTTTCTTT; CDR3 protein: CASSILWRQLNTEAFF
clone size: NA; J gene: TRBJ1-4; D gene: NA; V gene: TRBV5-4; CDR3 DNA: TGTGCCAGCAGCTCCGGGTCGCCCTCGGAAAAACTGTTTTTT; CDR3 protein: CASSSGSPSEKLFF
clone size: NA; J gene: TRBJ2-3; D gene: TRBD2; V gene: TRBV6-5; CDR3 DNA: TGTGCCAGCAGCCTGACTAGCGGGGGAACAGATACGCAGTATTTT; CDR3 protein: CASSLTSGGTDTQYF
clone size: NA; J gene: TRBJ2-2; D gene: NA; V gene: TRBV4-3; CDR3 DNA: TGCGCCAGCAGCCAAGTCGGCACCGGGGAGCTGTTTTTT; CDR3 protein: CASSQVGTGELFF
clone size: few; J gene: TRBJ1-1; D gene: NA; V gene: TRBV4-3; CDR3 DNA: TGCGCCAGCAGCCAGGAACTAGAGGGTGAAGCTTTCTTT; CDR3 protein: CASSQELEGEAFF
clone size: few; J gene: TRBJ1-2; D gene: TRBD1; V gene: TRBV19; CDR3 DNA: TGTGCCAGTAGTATATCCGGACAGGGCTATGGCTACACCTTC; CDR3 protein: CASSISGQGYGYTF
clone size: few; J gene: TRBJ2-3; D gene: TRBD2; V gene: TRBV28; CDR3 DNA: TGTGCCAGCAGACTCAGCGGGAGCGGGGCAGATACGCAGTATTTT; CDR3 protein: CASRLSGSGADTQYF
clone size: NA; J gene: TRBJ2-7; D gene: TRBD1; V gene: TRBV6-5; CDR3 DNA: TGTGCCAGCAGTTCCCCCGGGACAGGCGACTACGAGCAGTACTTC; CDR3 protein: CASSSPGTGDYEQYF
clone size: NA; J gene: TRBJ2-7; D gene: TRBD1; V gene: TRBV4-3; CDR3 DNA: TGCGCCAGCAGCCTTACCGACAGGGGGCACCATGCGGAGCAGTACTTC; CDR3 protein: CASSLTDRGHHAEQYF
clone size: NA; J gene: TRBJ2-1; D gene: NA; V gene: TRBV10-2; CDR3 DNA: TGCGCCAGCAGGAACCAACTAGCTTACAATGAGCAGTTCTTC; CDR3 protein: CASRNQLAYNEQFF
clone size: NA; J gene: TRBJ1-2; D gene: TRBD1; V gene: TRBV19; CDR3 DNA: TGTGCCAGTAGTAATGGACAGGGATACTATGGCTACACCTTC; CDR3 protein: CASSNGQGYYGYTF
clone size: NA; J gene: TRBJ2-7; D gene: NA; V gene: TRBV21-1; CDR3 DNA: TGTGCCAGCAGCCAAAAAAGTCTATTGGGGCTGGACAGGACCGCCTACGAGCAGTACTTC; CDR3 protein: CASSQKSLLGLDRTAYEQYF
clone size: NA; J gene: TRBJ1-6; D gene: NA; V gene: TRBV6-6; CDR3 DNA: TGTGCCAGCACCCAACTCGGTAGTAATTCACCCCTCCACTTT; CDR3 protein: CASTQLGSNSPLHF
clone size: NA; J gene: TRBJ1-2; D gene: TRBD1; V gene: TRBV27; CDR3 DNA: TGTGCCAGCAGTTCCATAGACAGGGCGCACTATGGCTACACCTTC; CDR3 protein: CASSSIDRAHYGYTF
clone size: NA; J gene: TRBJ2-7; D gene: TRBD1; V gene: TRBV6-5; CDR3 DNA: TGTGCCAGCAGTTACTCAAGACAGGGCCACGAGCAGTACTTC; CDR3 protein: CASSYSRQGHEQYF
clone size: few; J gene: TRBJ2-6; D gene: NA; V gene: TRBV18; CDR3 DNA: TGTGCCAGCTCACTAGGTTCCAGGGCTGGGGCCAACGGCCTGACTTTC; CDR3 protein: CASSLGSRAGANGLTF
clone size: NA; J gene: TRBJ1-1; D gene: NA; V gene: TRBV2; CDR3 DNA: TGTGCCAGCAGTGAAGGCGACGGGGTCGCTTTCTTT; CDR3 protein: CASSEGDGVAFF
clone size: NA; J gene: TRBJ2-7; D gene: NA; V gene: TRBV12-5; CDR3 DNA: TGTGCTAGTGGTTTGGTAACCCACGAGCAGTACTTC; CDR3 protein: CASGLVTHEQYF
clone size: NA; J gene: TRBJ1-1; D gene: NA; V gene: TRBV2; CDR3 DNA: TGTGCCAGCAGTGAAGCCCGGGGACTCCCTATGAACGCTTTCTTT; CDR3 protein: CASSEARGLPMNAFF
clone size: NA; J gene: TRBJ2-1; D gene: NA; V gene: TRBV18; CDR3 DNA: TGTGCCAGCTCACCACCGAACTCGGAGCAGTTCTTC; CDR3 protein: CASSPPNSEQFF
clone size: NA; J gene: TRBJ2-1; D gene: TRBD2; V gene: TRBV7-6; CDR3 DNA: TGTGCCAGCAGTATTGCGGGAGGTGAGCAGTTCTTC; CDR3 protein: CASSIAGGEQFF
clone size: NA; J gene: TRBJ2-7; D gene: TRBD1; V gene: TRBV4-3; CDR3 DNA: TGCGCCAGCAGCCATTACCGACAGGGGGCCTACGAGCAGTACTTC; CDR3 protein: CASSHYRQGAYEQYF
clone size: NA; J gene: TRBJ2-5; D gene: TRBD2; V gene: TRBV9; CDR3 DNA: TGTGCCAGCAGCGCAATGACTAGCGGGGAGACCCAGTACTTC; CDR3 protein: CASSAMTSGETQYF
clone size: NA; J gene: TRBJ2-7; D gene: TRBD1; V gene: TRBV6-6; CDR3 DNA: TGTGCCAGCAGGGCACAGGGGTCCCCCCTCTCCGAGCAGTACTTC; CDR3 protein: CASRAQGSPLSEQYF
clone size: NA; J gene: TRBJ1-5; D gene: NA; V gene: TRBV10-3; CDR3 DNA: TGTGCCATCAGTGAGTCGAGGGGCAATCAGCCCCAGCATTTT; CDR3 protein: CAISESRGNQPQHF
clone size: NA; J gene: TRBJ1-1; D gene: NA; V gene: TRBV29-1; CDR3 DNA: TGCAGCGTTGTGAGAACTGTAGATGCGAGCGAAGCTTTCTTT; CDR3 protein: CSVVRTVDASEAFF
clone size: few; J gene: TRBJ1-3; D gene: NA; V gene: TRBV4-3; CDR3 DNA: TGCGCCAGCAGCCAACTCCGCTCTGGAAACACCATATATTTT; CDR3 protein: CASSQLRSGNTIYF
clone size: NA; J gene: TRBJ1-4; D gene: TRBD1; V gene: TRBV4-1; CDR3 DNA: TGCGCCAGCAGCCAAGATGGGACAGGGGTTGAAAAACTGTTTTTT; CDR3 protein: CASSQDGTGVEKLFF
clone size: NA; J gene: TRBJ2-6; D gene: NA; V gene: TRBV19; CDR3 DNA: TGTGCCAGTAGTGGAGACTCTGGGGCCAACGTCCTGACTTTC; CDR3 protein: CASSGDSGANVLTF
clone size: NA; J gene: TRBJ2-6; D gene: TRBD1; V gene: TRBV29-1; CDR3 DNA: TGCAGCGTTGAGGGACAGACAACTTATGGGGGGGCCAACGTCCTGACTTTC; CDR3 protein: CSVEGQTTYGGANVLTF
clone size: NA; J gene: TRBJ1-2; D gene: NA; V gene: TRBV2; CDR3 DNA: TGTGCCAGCAGTGAAAATAGCTATGGCTACACCTTC; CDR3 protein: CASSENSYGYTF
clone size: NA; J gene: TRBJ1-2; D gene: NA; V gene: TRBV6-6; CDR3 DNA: TGTGCCAGCAGTTACTCGGCAGGGAACTATGGCTACACCTTC; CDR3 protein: CASSYSAGNYGYTF
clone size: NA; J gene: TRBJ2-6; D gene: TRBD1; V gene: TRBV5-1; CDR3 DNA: TGCGCCAGCAGCCGAATAGTTCCGACTACACCGGACAGGGCCAGTAGTGGGGCCAACGTCCTGACTTTC; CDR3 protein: CASSRIVPTTPDRASSGANVLTF
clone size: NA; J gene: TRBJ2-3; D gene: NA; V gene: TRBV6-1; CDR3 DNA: TGTGCCAGCAGTGGGACAGCGCAGGACAATACGCAGTATTTT; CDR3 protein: CASSGTAQDNTQYF
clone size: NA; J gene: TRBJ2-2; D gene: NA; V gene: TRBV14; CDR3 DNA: TGTGCCAGCAGCCAAGATAGGAGATCGCGGGACGGCGGGGAGCTGTTTTTT; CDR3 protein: CASSQDRRSRDGGELFF